This T cell receptor (beta chain) was documented in a study of vaccination and CD4 T cells after COVID-19. Treatment specified: roughly 10-day PBMC culture with coronavirus spike peptide pools or control peptides (ViraFEST assay). V shed 6 bases and J shed 4 bases, with 14 bases lying between them. CDR3 length: 14 amino acids. The assay that was used to sequence DNA from cultured CD4+ T cells was the Oncomine TCR Beta short-read assay. TCRdb ran MiXCR on the PCR reads and lists one entry per CDR3 protein. The sample has fewer than 20,000 distinct CDR3 sequences, about two fifths seen once; the top ten hold 8.4%. In regard to this clonotype: Its specificity is unknown.

The chain uses TRBV12-3 or TRBV12-4 and TRBJ2-3; no definite D call. The sequence came from a human donor who had recovered from COVID-19. The source material was CD4+ T cells from blood, cultured in vitro. CDR3 coding DNA: TGTGCCAGCAGCGCCGTGCTCCCCCCAGATACGCAGTATTTT. This codes for CASSAVLPPDTQYF.